This TCR beta chain was identified in a study of regulatory T cells in long-lasting Graves disease. This clonotype was found many times. Its antigen is unknown. Library construction for TCR beta used iRepertoire HTBI primers and Arm-PCR of CDR3 regions. Using its own MiXCR run on the multiplex PCR reads, TCRdb lists one record per CDR3 protein. The repertoire includes around 330,000 distinct CDR3 sequences, 18% of them detected once, and less than 40% sits in the top ten. Study results and limitations: Persistent disease was associated with favored TRBV28 usage and with favored use of TRBJ1-2 and TRBJ2-5. Persistent Graves' cases showed lower TCR diversity than newly diagnosed cases.

V was pared by 7 bases and J by 5 bases, with 7 bases of the junction left unmatched. The germline V gene has CDR1 SGHRS and CDR2 YFSETQ. This CDR3 spans 14 amino acids. The time point denotes: newly diagnosed GD, antithyroid drugs for less than 3 months. PBMCs were the source of the RNA used for TCR sequencing. As collected, the peripheral blood samples measured 7.5 to 9 milliliters each and went into EDTA tubes. Sequences were derived from peripheral blood mononuclear cells (PBMCs), sampled at new diagnosis, from a patient treated with antithyroid drugs. The genes are TRBV5-1 and TRBJ2-3, with 10 nucleotides matching TRBD1. This sequence originates from a female donor with Graves disease. CDR3 nucleotides: TGCGCCAGCTCGGGACAGGGGATGCAAGATACGCAGTATTTT. Protein sequence: CASSGQGMQDTQYF.